This T cell receptor (beta chain) is drawn from a study of blood T cell repertoires in COVID-19. On the study more broadly: Acute-phase and convalescent COVID-19 samples originated in the United States, Italy and Spain. In each case, the material was cDNA or gDNA derived from T cells, B-cell-depleted T cells, or PBMCs.

In assigning cohorts, the study relied on participant-reported clinical history. Authors' data handling: The authors estimated nucleated cell counts from reference gene primer amplification. Measured with immunoSEQ multiplex PCR; TCRdb has only the in-frame clones, and not every one. That table supplies the V and J calls and clone size; D and trimming were determined from the DNA. The sample includes approximately 250,000 clones, roughly 85% seen only once; the top ten take over 7.5%. The CDR3 runs to 16 residues. Germline CDR1 and CDR2: SGHDN and FVKESK. Trimming removed 3 bases at V and 0 bases at J, with 15 bases between.

V gene TRBV14 combines with J gene TRBJ2-7, with a weak D call TRBD2 (5 bases). Sequencing input: PBMCs or T cells enriched from blood (not recorded which). The source is a woman aged 45-59 years with acute COVID-19. The chain's CDR3 is CASSHGRQANSYEQYF. In nucleotides, the CDR3 is TGTGCCAGCAGCCATGGGAGACAAGCAAACTCCTACGAGCAGTACTTC.